This TCR beta chain was identified in a study of shared clonotypes between healthy human individuals. Study details: Per donor, three plates held CD4 naive cells, three held CD4 memory, two held CD8 naive and one held CD8 memory.

Genomic DNA (from each subset) was split evenly across several immunoSEQ plates. Clones were read by immunoSEQ multiplex PCR, and TCRdb kept only the in-frame ones, dropping some. The table records approximately 1.5 million clones, less than 99% of them present only once. The CDR3 runs to 15 residues. Germline V gene data show CDR1 as KGHSH and CDR2 as LQKENI. V dropped 2 bases and J dropped 7 bases, with 17 bases sitting between them. Sequencing was carried out using naive CD4+ T cells sorted from blood. Stated subset: CD45RA+ positively selected. This chain joins TRBV18 and TRBJ2-5; the D gene is possibly TRBD1 (6 bases). The receptor comes from a man aged 25 to 40 in good health. The CDR3 region has the DNA TGTGCCAGCTCACCATTGGACAGCTCGGGGTCGACCCAGTACTTC. Amino acid sequence: CASSPLDSSGSTQYF. The complete variable domain, with remaining parts taken from reference TRBV18 and TRBJ2-5, reads NAGVMQNPRHLVRRRGQEARLRCSPMKGHSHVYWYRQLPEEGLKFMVYLQKENIIDESGMPKERFSAEFPKEGPSILRIQQVVRGDSAAYFCASSPLDSSGSTQYFGPGTRLLVL.